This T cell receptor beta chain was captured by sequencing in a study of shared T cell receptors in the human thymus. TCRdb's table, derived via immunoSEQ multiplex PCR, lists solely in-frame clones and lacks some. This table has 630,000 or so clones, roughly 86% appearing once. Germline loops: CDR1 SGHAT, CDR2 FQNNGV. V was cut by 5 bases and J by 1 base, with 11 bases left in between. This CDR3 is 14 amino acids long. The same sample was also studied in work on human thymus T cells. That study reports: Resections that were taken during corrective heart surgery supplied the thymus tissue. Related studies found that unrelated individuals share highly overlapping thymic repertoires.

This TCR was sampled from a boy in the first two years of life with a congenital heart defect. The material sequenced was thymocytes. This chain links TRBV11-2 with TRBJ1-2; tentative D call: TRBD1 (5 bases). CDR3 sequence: CASSPLGHNYGYTF. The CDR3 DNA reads TGTGCCAGCAGCCCCTTAGGACATAACTATGGCTACACCTTC.